Listed below are T cell receptor beta chains from one sample, sequenced in a study of blood T cell repertoires in COVID-19. The data were produced by immunoSEQ multiplex PCR, yet TCRdb's version contains in-frame clones alone and is incomplete. The table includes 160,000 or so clones, around 91% detected once. Specimen: peripheral blood. Source of these receptors: a woman aged 40 to 50 with acute or convalescent COVID-19. Each CDR3 is given with its conserved first and last residue. Each record gives: J gene, V gene, CDR3 protein.

TRBJ2-5	TRBV28	CASSGGHQETQYF
TRBJ2-5	TRBV7-8	CASSDRTGGGLETQYF
TRBJ2-6	TRBV30	CAQDRTGANVLTF
TRBJ2-1	TRBV2	CASRQGAGSYNEQFF
TRBJ2-2	TRBV28	CASRPTGSRTGELFF
TRBJ2-2	TRBV10-1	CASSDGGAIDTGELFF
TRBJ2-2	TRBV4-1	CASSQEAGDTGELFF
TRBJ1-1	TRBV29-1	CSVGRGINTEAFF
TRBJ2-7	TRBV6-5	CASRRGLDGEQYF
TRBJ2-7	TRBV28	CASSRETYYLAGEVPEQYF
TRBJ2-2	TRBV7-9	CASSLAPGLPTGELFF
TRBJ1-2	TRBV29-1	CSVEDPGLKGYTF
TRBJ2-1	TRBV27	CASSSHRTSGGGNNEQFF
TRBJ2-5	TRBV7-2	CASSLGSAETQYF
TRBJ2-3	TRBV2	CASSVAGGSDTQYF
TRBJ1-1	TRBV28	CASSLSFRGEAFF
TRBJ2-1	TRBV9	CASRRTGGEDEQFF
TRBJ1-6	TRBV2	CASSEGQPGASPLHF
TRBJ2-3	TRBV27	CASSFAGETDTQYF
TRBJ2-2	TRBV24-1	CATTGGRTGELFF
TRBJ2-2	TRBV3-1/TRBV3-2	CASSARDTGTGELFF
TRBJ1-2	TRBV30	CAWSVGGGGYTF
TRBJ2-7	TRBV7-6	CASSLTAGGLGEQYF
TRBJ2-5	TRBV4-1	CASSQDLQETQYF
TRBJ2-7	TRBV12-3/TRBV12-4	CASSPPLGGEQYF
TRBJ2-1	TRBV6-6	CASRLTGQGNNEQFF
TRBJ2-1	TRBV4-1	CASSRLADNNEQFF
TRBJ2-7	TRBV2	CASSGDSTSSYEQYF
TRBJ2-7	TRBV30	CAWSEGVRSYEQYF
TRBJ1-5	TRBV7-9	CASSQTAGGQPQHF
TRBJ1-1	TRBV12-3/TRBV12-4	CASRTMNTEAFF
TRBJ2-7	TRBV27	CASRLGTGDYEQYF
TRBJ1-4	TRBV6-1	CASSDGTGVEKLFF
TRBJ2-1	TRBV18	CASSPPTGSYNEQFF
TRBJ1-3	TRBV18	CASSPRAGASGNTIYF
TRBJ1-6	TRBV28	CASSLWAARNNSPLHF
TRBJ1-4	TRBV7-3	CASSVGTGAANEKLFF
TRBJ1-2	TRBV13	CASSPTPPGDYGYTF
TRBJ1-1	TRBV15	CATSRDQTEAFF
TRBJ2-3	TRBV19	CASSIRRGRDTQYF